What follows are 17 T cell receptor beta chains derived from one specimen sequenced in a study of blood T cell repertoires in COVID-19. The method was immunoSEQ multiplex PCR; TCRdb's version includes in-frame clones alone and lacks a portion of them. The table records about 95,000 clones, under 85% of them present only once. What was sequenced was peripheral blood. The receptors shown here come from a human donor in a cohort sampled during active COVID-19.

This clone was recorded a few times. The junction departs from the called germline gene at one end, perhaps through a read error. J is TRBJ2-2 and V is TRBV29-1, with D unresolved. In germline, CDR1 is SQVTM, CDR2 ANQGSEA. The CDR3 length is 11 residues. Here the CDR3 DNA reads TGCAGCGTAGAAGGGCCCGGGGAGCTGTTTTTT. It is translated as CSVEGPGELFF.

In this sample, this clone turned up once. The chain is built from TRBV6-2 or TRBV6-3 and TRBJ1-1, with D perhaps matching TRBD1 (5 bases). V lost 4 bases and J 0 bases, leaving 12 bases between the germline ends. The CDR3 runs 15 residues. Germline CDR1 reads MNHEY; CDR2 reads SVGEGT. The CDR3 loop is CASSFTTVMNTEAFF. CDR3 coding DNA: TGTGCCAGCAGTTTTACGACAGTGATGAACACTGAAGCTTTCTTT.

This chain links TRBV29-1 with TRBJ2-1; 11 nucleotides match TRBD2. CDR1 SQVTM and CDR2 ANQGSEA come from the germline V gene. The length of the CDR3 is 13 residues. With V trimmed by 7 bases and J by 3 bases, 2 bases remained unmatched. CDR3 residues: CSATSGSYNEQFF. The CDR3, as DNA: TGCAGCGCTACTAGCGGGAGCTACAATGAGCAGTTCTTC.

The chain combines TRBV5-4 with TRBJ1-1, with 7 bases lining up with TRBD1. The CDR3 has 15 residues. With 4 bases clipped from V and 1 base from J, the junction kept 7 bases outside the gene matches. The germline gives CDR1 SGHNT, CDR2 YYREEE (reference sequence). CDR3 in amino acids: CASSPPTGTNTEAFF. CDR3 DNA sequence: TGTGCCAGCAGCCCGCCGACAGGGACGAACACTGAAGCTTTCTTT. Drawing the rest from reference TRBV5-4 and TRBJ1-1, the complete variable domain is ETGVTQSPTHLIKTRGQQVTLRCSSQSGHNTVSWYQQALGQGPQFIFQYYREEENGRGNFPPRFSGLQFPNYSSELNVNALELDDSALYLCASSPPTGTNTEAFFGQGTRLTVV.

The rearrangement uses TRBV6-5 and TRBJ1-1; no clear D. The CDR3 is 13 amino acids. Deletions cut 9 bases from V and 11 bases from J, with 22 bases between. Germline CDR1 is MNHEY and CDR2 is SVGAGI. The CDR3 sequence: CASAPYNLGRAFF. The CDR3 coding sequence is TGTGCCAGTGCCCCATACAACCTCGGGAGGGCTTTCTTT.

The chain carries TRBV5-4 and TRBJ2-7; 10 positions match TRBD2. After removal of 4 bases from V and 0 bases from J, the junction contained 10 bases not matched to a gene. The germline CDR1 and CDR2 sequences are SGHNT and YYREEE (reference sequence). The CDR3 sequence is 17 residues long. CDR3 nucleotide sequence: TGTGCCAGCAGCCCAGACCTTAGCGGGGGGAGCTCCTACGAGCAGTACTTC. Encoded protein: CASSPDLSGGSSYEQYF.

V gene TRBV3-1 (or the pseudogene TRBV3-2) combines with J gene TRBJ1-1; a weak D match, TRBD1 (5 bases). CDR3 length: 15 amino acids. V gave up 1 base and J gave up 4 bases, with 13 bases separating them. Germline assignment: CDR1 LGHDT and CDR2 YNNKEL (reference sequence). CDR3 sequence reads: CASSQARDWSTEAFF. CDR3 sequence (DNA): TGTGCCAGCAGCCAAGCCAGGGATTGGAGCACTGAAGCTTTCTTT.

V is TRBV7-9 and J is TRBJ2-1, with D uncertain. Germline V gene data show CDR1 as SEHNR and CDR2 as FQNEAQ (reference sequence). Trimming stripped 1 base from V and 4 bases from J, with 8 bases between. The CDR3 sequence is 14 residues long. DNA of the CDR3: TGTGCCAGCAGCTTAGTTCCGGAGTACAATGAGCAGTTCTTC. Translation: CASSLVPEYNEQFF.

The gene calls are TRBV4-2 and TRBJ2-5, with 14 bases lining up with TRBD2. V was clipped by 5 bases and J by 2 bases; unmatched bases: 10. CDR3 length equals 18 residues. In germline, CDR1 is LGHNA, CDR2 YNFKEQ. This CDR3 is CASSSRLAGGGLQETQYF. The CDR3 bases are TGTGCCAGCAGCTCCCGACTAGCGGGAGGGGGCCTGCAAGAGACCCAGTACTTC.

This chain joins TRBV6-1 and TRBJ2-2; 7 nucleotides agree with TRBD1. The CDR3 contains 16 residues. The germline V gene encodes CDR1 MNHNS and CDR2 SASEGT. J gave up 8 bases and V 2 bases, and 11 bases lay outside the gene matches. The CDR3 sequence: CASSEPGQPGEGELFF. For the CDR3, the DNA is TGTGCCAGCAGTGAACCGGGACAGCCAGGGGAGGGGGAGCTGTTTTTT.

This clone showed up just once. J is TRBJ1-6 and V is TRBV2; 8 bases align to TRBD1. Per germline, CDR1 SNHLY and CDR2 FYNNEI. V lost 7 bases, J lost 6 bases, and 5 bases stayed unmatched. The CDR3 runs to 14 residues. The CDR3 bases are TGTGCCAGCAAGTCAGGGGGCATTAATTCACCCCTCCACTTT. Translation gives CASKSGGINSPLHF.

The chain links TRBV4-3 to TRBJ1-5; TRBD1 might be the D (6 bases). Germline V lookup: CDR1 LGHNA, CDR2 YSLEER. The CDR3 consists of 16 residues. Trimming cost V 0 bases and J 4 bases, with 13 bases left between them. In DNA form, the CDR3 reads TGCGCCAGCAGCCAAGATAGTAGTACAGGGAATCAGCCCCAGCATTTT. This sequence encodes CASSQDSSTGNQPQHF.

The V gene is TRBV10-3, the J gene TRBJ1-5; perhaps TRBD1 as D (5 bases). Germline CDR1 reads ENHRY; CDR2 reads SYGVKD. The V and J ends lost 2 bases and 2 bases respectively, with 10 bases between them. The CDR3 covers 15 residues. In DNA form, the CDR3 reads TGTGCCATCAGTGAGGGGGGGTCGGGCAATCAGCCCCAGCATTTT. Translation: CAISEGGSGNQPQHF.

The V and J genes are TRBV14 and TRBJ1-5, with D possibly TRBD1 on 5 matching bases. The germline V and J ends were trimmed by 0 bases and 2 bases, with 8 bases remaining between them. This CDR3 has 15 amino acids. Germline CDR1 and CDR2: SGHDN and FVKESK. This CDR3 reads CASSQDGAGNQPQHF. CDR3 bases: TGTGCCAGCAGCCAAGATGGGGCGGGCAATCAGCCCCAGCATTTT.

This chain links TRBV7-8 with TRBJ1-2; D unresolved. The germline gives CDR1 SGHVS, CDR2 FQNEAQ. This CDR3 has 14 amino acids. V lost 5 bases to trimming and J lost 7 bases, with 17 bases between them. The CDR3 DNA follows: TGTGCCAGCAGCCTGAATGCGGTCTCTGGTGGCTACACCTTC. Protein sequence: CASSLNAVSGGYTF.

The chain carries TRBV12-3 or TRBV12-4 and TRBJ2-1; no clear D gene. There are 11 residues in the CDR3. Trimming stripped 2 bases from V and 10 bases from J, with 6 bases between. The CDR3 spells CASSLTGEQFF. The CDR3 nucleotides read TGTGCCAGCAGTTTAACCGGGGAGCAGTTCTTC.

The chain couples TRBV6-5 to TRBJ2-1; the match to TRBD1 covers 10 bases. This CDR3 is 15 amino acids long. Per germline, CDR1 MNHEY and CDR2 SVGAGI. Trimming at V came to 6 bases and at J to 2 bases, leaving 4 bases not matched to a gene. The CDR3: CASRRGTGAYNEQFF. CDR3 nucleotides: TGTGCCAGCAGGCGCGGGACAGGGGCCTACAATGAGCAGTTCTTC.